The next 21 T cell receptor beta chains were all read from a single sample in a study of blood T cell repertoires in COVID-19. The protocol was immunoSEQ multiplex PCR, while the TCRdb copy is restricted to in-frame clones and leaves out a portion. The table includes around 60,000 clones, approximately 92% detected once. Sequencing used peripheral blood. The receptors come from a man aged 55-75 years with acute or convalescent COVID-19.

The chain joins TRBV5-6 to TRBJ1-1; possibly TRBD1 for D (6 bases). CDR1 is SGHDT and CDR2 is YYEEEE in the germline V gene. V dropped 5 bases and J dropped 6 bases, with 14 bases sitting between them. The CDR3 length is 13 residues. The CDR3 here is CASSYTGYAEAFF. The CDR3 DNA sequence: TGTGCCAGCAGTTATACAGGGTACGCTGAAGCTTTCTTT. Based on the CDR3 plus reference TRBV5-6 and TRBJ1-1, the full variable domain is DAGVTQSPTHLIKTRGQQVTLRCSPKSGHDTVSWYQQALGQGPQFIFQYYEEEERQRGNFPDRFSGHQFPNYSSELNVNALLLGDSALYLCASSYTGYAEAFFGQGTRLTVV.

Only one count was recorded for this clone. This chain uses TRBV19 with TRBJ2-5; possibly TRBD1 for D (5 bases). Germline CDR1 and CDR2: LNHDA and SQIVND (reference sequence). V gave up 5 bases and J gave up 7 bases, with 11 bases separating them. This CDR3 comprises 12 residues. CDR3 in DNA: TGTGCCAGTAGTGCAGGGCAGGGGACCCAGTACTTC. Translating gives CASSAGQGTQYF.

The CDR3 sequence: CSSPRINEQFF. The CDR3 region has the DNA TGCAGTTCCCCGAGGATAAATGAGCAGTTCTTC. The rearrangement links TRBV20-1 to TRBJ2-1, with unresolved D. With 8 bases removed from V and 7 bases from J, the gap between germline ends came to 12 bases. The CDR3 runs 11 residues. Germline V gene lookup returns CDR1 DFQATT and CDR2 SNEGSKA (reference sequence).

The chain employs TRBV7-2 and TRBJ1-1; D is unresolved. CDR3 length: 15 residues. V lost 5 bases and J 5 bases, leaving 18 bases between the germline ends. Germline lookup yields CDR1 SGHTA and CDR2 FQGNSA. CDR3 coding DNA: TGTGCCAGCAGCCCCCAGCATCAAACGGGGACTGAAGCTTTCTTT. Amino acid sequence: CASSPQHQTGTEAFF.

The gene calls are TRBV28 and TRBJ2-5; 7 positions match TRBD1. This CDR3 is 14 amino acids long. The germline CDR1 and CDR2 sequences are MDHEN and SYDVKM. V was clipped by 5 bases and J by 4 bases; unmatched bases: 7. CDR3 residues: CASSHGTVRETQYF. CDR3 sequence (DNA): TGTGCCAGCAGTCACGGGACAGTGCGAGAGACCCAGTACTTC.

V gene TRBV10-3 combines with J gene TRBJ1-6, with TRBD1 matching 9 bases. V lost 6 bases and J lost 8; bases outside the gene matches: 8. Germline CDR1 and CDR2: ENHRY and SYGVKD. The CDR3 consists of 15 residues. The CDR3 is CAISAGTGYDSPLHF. In DNA form, the CDR3 reads TGTGCCATCAGCGCCGGGACAGGGTACGATTCACCCCTCCACTTT.

The V and J genes are TRBV7-3 and TRBJ2-7, with 7 bases identical to TRBD1. Per germline, CDR1 SGHTA and CDR2 FQGTGA. The CDR3 loop spans 13 amino acids. V lost 1 base to trimming and J lost 9 bases; unmatched junction nucleotides: 6. CDR3 protein: CASSLNRDSAQYF. As DNA, the CDR3 is TGTGCCAGCAGCTTAAACCGGGACAGCGCGCAGTACTTC.

The chain links TRBV7-6 to TRBJ1-5, with no clear D. Between the trimmed V and J ends, which lost 0 bases and 6 bases, there was a span of 6 bases. CDR3 length equals 13 residues. The germline gives CDR1 SGHVS, CDR2 FNYEAQ. CDR3 nucleotides: TGTGCCAGCAGCTTAGCGAGTGGTCAGCCCCAGCATTTT. This translates into CASSLASGQPQHF.

This sequence joins TRBV30 and TRBJ2-7, with 9 bases lining up with TRBD2. This CDR3 contains 13 residues. The germline gives CDR1 GTSNPN, CDR2 SVGIG (reference sequence). Trimming cost V 3 bases and J 8 bases; bases outside gene matches: 8. The CDR3 protein is CAWREAGGIKQYF. CDR3 DNA: TGTGCCTGGAGAGAAGCGGGAGGTATCAAGCAGTACTTC.

The V and J genes are TRBV7-2 and TRBJ1-5, with 7 bases that match TRBD1. The V segment lost 5 bases and the J segment 4 bases; nucleotides outside the gene matches: 8. The CDR3 is 15 residues long. CDR1 SGHTA and CDR2 FQGNSA come from the germline V gene. In nucleotides, the CDR3 is TGTGCCAGCAGCCCGCATATACAGGGGAATCAGCCCCAGCATTTT. Translating gives CASSPHIQGNQPQHF.

This sequence joins TRBV18 and TRBJ1-6; D ambiguous. Germline CDR1 and CDR2: KGHSH and LQKENI. The CDR3 is 14 amino acids. Trimming cost V 1 base and J 6 bases, with 7 bases left between them. The CDR3 DNA is TGTGCCAGCTCACCACGGCAGATTAATTCACCCCTCCACTTT. It yields the protein CASSPRQINSPLHF.

This clone was counted only a few times. This chain uses TRBV27 with TRBJ1-2; D is uncertain. This CDR3 has 16 amino acids. V was pared by 6 bases and J by 7 bases, with 24 bases between. Germline V CDR1 and CDR2: MNHEY, SMNVEV (reference sequence). In nucleotides, the CDR3 is TGTGCCAGCAGACAAACAAGGAGGTCTTCCACCGCTGGCTACACCTTC. Amino acid sequence: CASRQTRRSSTAGYTF.

The chain combines TRBV11-3 with TRBJ1-2, with TRBD1 matching over 10 bases. CDR1 SGHNT and CDR2 YENEEA come from the germline V gene. CDR3 length: 13 amino acids. With 4 bases clipped from V and 8 bases from J, the junction kept 4 bases outside the gene matches. In DNA form, the CDR3 reads TGTGCCAGCAGCTCCGGGACAGGGGAAGGCTACACCTTC. Amino acids: CASSSGTGEGYTF.

The rearrangement links TRBV6-1 to TRBJ2-4; D is unresolved. Germline CDR1 MNHNS, CDR2 SASEGT. The CDR3 loop spans 12 amino acids. V was pared by 6 bases and J by 2 bases, with 5 bases between. The CDR3 loop reads CASSRPKNIQYF. The CDR3, as DNA: TGTGCCAGCAGCCGTCCCAAAAACATTCAGTACTTC.

The V call is TRBV19, the J call TRBJ1-3; no clear D gene. Germline-derived CDR1 and CDR2 are LNHDA and SQIVND (reference sequence). The V end was cut by 3 bases, the J end by 0 bases, with 9 bases between. This CDR3 contains 15 residues. The CDR3 nucleotides are TGTGCCAGTAGTATTCGCAGTTTCTCTGGAAACACCATATATTTT. It translates to CASSIRSFSGNTIYF.

The chain employs TRBV20-1 and TRBJ2-1, with 11 bases fitting TRBD2. J lost 4 bases, V lost 3 bases, and 2 bases had no gene match. The germline V gene has CDR1 DFQATT and CDR2 SNEGSKA (reference sequence). The CDR3 is 14 amino acids. CDR3 sequence: CSASLAGGYNEQFF. As DNA, the CDR3 is TGCAGTGCTAGTCTAGCGGGAGGTTACAATGAGCAGTTCTTC.

CDR3 residues: CASSRQEGTNEKLFF. CDR3 sequence (DNA): TGCGCCAGCAGCCGCCAGGAGGGGACTAATGAAAAACTGTTTTTT. The chain uses TRBV4-1 and TRBJ1-4; D may be TRBD1 (5 bases). The CDR3 runs to 15 residues. With 4 bases removed from V and 2 bases from J, the gap between germline ends came to 11 bases. The V gene's germline CDR1 is MGHRA and CDR2 YSYEKL.

This sequence joins TRBV28 and TRBJ1-5, with a tentative D call TRBD1 (6 bases). Deletions cut 7 bases from V and 1 base from J, with 14 bases between. CDR1 MDHEN and CDR2 SYDVKM come from the germline V gene. The CDR3 runs 15 residues. CDR3 region: CASILGGHSNQPQHF. The CDR3 nucleotides are TGTGCCAGCATATTGGGGGGGCACAGCAATCAGCCCCAGCATTTT.

V usage is TRBV5-7 and J usage is TRBJ1-5, with a possible D match to TRBD1 (5 bases). TRBV5-7 falls under the ORF class, with uncertain function. V lost 3 bases to trimming and J lost 6 bases, with 13 bases between them. The CDR3 extends over 14 amino acids. CDR3 DNA: TGTGCCAGCAGCTCGGACAACCAACCTCAGCCCCAGCATTTT. It encodes CASSSDNQPQPQHF.

The V and J genes are TRBV28 and TRBJ2-1; TRBD2 agrees at 7 bases. The ends lost 3 bases at V and 1 base at J; junction bases unmatched: 9. The CDR3 has 17 residues. Looked up from germline, CDR1 is MDHEN and CDR2 is SYDVKM. CDR3 loop: CASSLPRVGRSYNEQFF. The CDR3 region has the DNA TGTGCCAGCAGTTTGCCCAGAGTCGGGAGGTCCTACAATGAGCAGTTCTTC.

The chain uses TRBV7-3 and TRBJ2-5, with D unresolved. V was trimmed by 2 bases and J by 2 bases, leaving 3 bases between them. The CDR3 extends over 12 amino acids. The germline gives CDR1 SGHTA, CDR2 FQGTGA. CDR3: CASSLQQETQYF. For the CDR3, the DNA is TGTGCCAGCAGCTTACAACAAGAGACCCAGTACTTC.